The 4 T cell receptor beta chains in this list originate from one sample, sequenced in a study of T cell responses to AZD1222 COVID-19 vaccine. Using immunoSEQ multiplex PCR, the repertoire was profiled, and TCRdb retains in-frame clones only, with some absent. Here the sample spans about 54,000 clones, 86% being singletons. The sample in question was peripheral blood, obtained 28 days after the second AZD1222 dose. These receptors all stem from an adult who received the AZD1222 COVID-19 vaccine.

CDR3 region: CASSGQPYNSPLHF. CDR3 coding DNA: TGTGCCAGCAGCGGACAGCCTTATAATTCACCCCTCCACTTT. V is TRBV5-4 and J is TRBJ1-6; tentative D call: TRBD1 (6 bases). CDR1 and CDR2 from the germline V gene are SGHNT and YYREEE (reference sequence). The CDR3 has 14 amino acids. Trimming cost V 4 bases and J 4 bases, with 9 bases left between them.

The chain couples TRBV18 to TRBJ2-1; D might be TRBD1 or TRBD2, each matching 6 bases. Germline V gene sequence: CDR1 KGHSH, CDR2 LQKENI. V was shortened by 0 bases and J by 9 bases, with 18 bases between the two germline ends. The CDR3 is 16 residues long. The CDR3 nucleotides read TGTGCCAGCTCACCACCTCGACAGGAGGGCGGTGGTGAGCAGTTCTTC. Translating it yields CASSPPRQEGGGEQFF.

The chain couples TRBV5-8 to TRBJ1-5; D gene uncertain. Between the trimmed V and J ends, which lost 5 bases and 0 bases, there was a span of 12 bases. This CDR3 comprises 15 residues. Germline CDR1 reads SGHTS; CDR2 reads YDEGEE. The DNA of the CDR3 is TGTGCCAGCAGTTCGACGGGATATAGCAATCAGCCCCAGCATTTT. Amino acids: CASSSTGYSNQPQHF. Drawing the rest from reference TRBV5-8 and TRBJ1-5, the complete variable domain is EAGVTQSPTHLIKTRGQQATLRCSPISGHTSVYWYQQALGLGLQFLLWYDEGEERNRGNFPPRFSGRQFPNYSSELNVNALELEDSALYLCASSSTGYSNQPQHFGDGTRLSIL.

The J gene is TRBJ2-2, the V gene TRBV12-5; TRBD1 is a possible D gene (6 bases). The length of the CDR3 is 16 residues. Trimming stripped 2 bases from V and 3 bases from J, with 13 bases between. CDR1 is LGHNT, CDR2 FRNRAP, per germline. CDR3 DNA: TGTGCTAGTGGTTTGATCAATCAGGGGTACACCGGGGAGCTGTTTTTT. It encodes CASGLINQGYTGELFF.